The rows below give T cell receptor beta chains drawn from one sample of a study of T-cell reconstitution after alpha-beta-depleted transplantation in children. MiXCR was run by TCRdb on the PCR reads, yielding one entry per CDR3 protein. Of over 400,000 distinct CDR3 sequences in the sample, around 13% are singletons; the top ten hold around 5.6%. The sequenced sample was PBMCs from the stem cell graft donor, obtained from the stem cell graft. All receptors derive from a human donor who donated a stem cell graft to a child with combined immunodeficiency. Each CDR3 is given with its conserved first and last residue. Fields, in order: J gene, D gene, clone size, V gene, CDR3 protein, CDR3 DNA. The D gene is left open where the match is weak. For some rows the clone size is stated as once, few or many, or as a class when expanded; others skip it.

j_gene: TRBJ2-5; d_gene: -; abundance: -; v_gene: TRBV7-9; CDR3aa: CASSFPPGETQYF; CDR3nt: TGTGCCAGCAGCTTCCCTCCCGGGGAGACCCAGTACTTC
j_gene: TRBJ2-2; d_gene: -; abundance: few; v_gene: TRBV12-3/TRBV12-4; CDR3aa: CVSRRQRMAGELFF; CDR3nt: TGTGTCAGCAGGCGACAGCGAATGGCCGGGGAGCTGTTTTTT
j_gene: TRBJ2-1; d_gene: -; abundance: -; v_gene: TRBV24-1; CDR3aa: CATSHPGYYNEQFF; CDR3nt: TGTGCCACCAGTCATCCGGGGTATTACAATGAGCAGTTCTTC
j_gene: TRBJ2-7; d_gene: TRBD1; abundance: few; v_gene: TRBV25-1; CDR3aa: CASSDYGGTGGAETVRGLYEQYF; CDR3nt: TGTGCCAGCAGTGACTACGGAGGGACAGGGGGCGCAGAGACGGTACGTGGGTTGTACGAGCAGTACTTC
j_gene: TRBJ2-7; d_gene: TRBD2; abundance: -; v_gene: TRBV5-1; CDR3aa: CASGGLAGGLGYEQYF; CDR3nt: TGCGCCAGCGGAGGCCTAGCGGGAGGATTAGGCTACGAGCAGTACTTC
j_gene: TRBJ2-2; d_gene: -; abundance: many; v_gene: TRBV12-3/TRBV12-4; CDR3aa: CASSFYGRELFF; CDR3nt: TGTGCCAGCAGTTTTTACGGCAGGGAGCTGTTTTTT
j_gene: TRBJ1-5; d_gene: TRBD1; abundance: few; v_gene: TRBV27; CDR3aa: CASGDRGNQPQHF; CDR3nt: TGTGCCAGTGGGGACAGGGGGAATCAGCCCCAGCATTTT
j_gene: TRBJ1-1; d_gene: -; abundance: -; v_gene: TRBV18; CDR3aa: CASSPLGQALNTEAFF; CDR3nt: TGTGCCAGCTCACCTTTGGGCCAGGCCCTGAACACTGAAGCTTTCTTT
j_gene: TRBJ2-3; d_gene: TRBD2; abundance: many; v_gene: TRBV4-3; CDR3aa: CASSQGTSGSSTDTQYF; CDR3nt: TGCGCCAGCAGCCAAGGGACTAGCGGGAGTAGCACAGATACGCAGTATTTT
j_gene: TRBJ2-2; d_gene: TRBD2; abundance: many; v_gene: TRBV7-8; CDR3aa: CASSFSGRAVTGELFF; CDR3nt: TGTGCCAGCAGCTTTAGCGGGAGGGCGGTCACCGGGGAGCTGTTTTTT
j_gene: TRBJ1-2; d_gene: TRBD1; abundance: -; v_gene: TRBV11-2; CDR3aa: CASKKTGGPNYGYTF; CDR3nt: TGTGCCAGCAAAAAGACAGGGGGCCCTAACTATGGCTACACCTTC
j_gene: TRBJ1-1; d_gene: TRBD1; abundance: few; v_gene: TRBV2; CDR3aa: CASVRLTGGGEAFF; CDR3nt: TGTGCCAGCGTTCGCCTTACAGGGGGGGGTGAAGCTTTCTTT
j_gene: TRBJ2-7; d_gene: TRBD1; abundance: -; v_gene: TRBV20-1; CDR3aa: CSAGPPGQASSYEQYF; CDR3nt: TGCAGTGCTGGTCCCCCGGGACAGGCAAGCTCCTACGAGCAGTACTTC
j_gene: TRBJ2-5; d_gene: TRBD1; abundance: once; v_gene: TRBV11-3; CDR3aa: CASSSGQGEETQYF; CDR3nt: TGTGCCAGCAGCTCAGGACAGGGAGAAGAGACCCAGTACTTC
j_gene: TRBJ1-5; d_gene: -; abundance: -; v_gene: TRBV28; CDR3aa: CASTGRGNQPQHF; CDR3nt: TGTGCCAGCACCGGACGGGGCAATCAGCCCCAGCATTTT
j_gene: TRBJ2-6; d_gene: -; abundance: many; v_gene: TRBV7-8; CDR3aa: CASSSNSGANVLTF; CDR3nt: TGTGCCAGCAGCTCAAATTCCGGGGCCAACGTCCTGACTTTC
j_gene: TRBJ2-2; d_gene: TRBD2; abundance: -; v_gene: TRBV24-1; CDR3aa: CATSDLTRSGTPRTGELFF; CDR3nt: TGTGCCACCAGTGATTTGACCCGAAGCGGGACCCCGAGGACCGGGGAGCTGTTTTTT
j_gene: TRBJ2-1; d_gene: TRBD1; abundance: few; v_gene: TRBV11-1; CDR3aa: CASSLTPGTGMNEQFF; CDR3nt: TGTGCCAGCAGTCTCACGCCCGGGACAGGGATGAATGAGCAGTTCTTC
j_gene: TRBJ2-7; d_gene: TRBD1; abundance: -; v_gene: TRBV3-1; CDR3aa: CASSQVGQGDEQYF; CDR3nt: TGTGCCAGCAGCCAAGTGGGACAGGGGGACGAGCAGTACTTC
j_gene: TRBJ2-3; d_gene: TRBD2; abundance: -; v_gene: TRBV20-1; CDR3aa: CSAGPGLAGTDTQYF; CDR3nt: TGCAGTGCTGGCCCGGGACTAGCGGGTACAGATACGCAGTATTTT
j_gene: TRBJ2-5; d_gene: -; abundance: many; v_gene: TRBV6-2/TRBV6-3; CDR3aa: CASSPRVETQYF; CDR3nt: TGTGCCAGCAGCCCCAGGGTCGAGACCCAGTACTTC
j_gene: TRBJ2-1; d_gene: -; abundance: -; v_gene: TRBV12-3/TRBV12-4; CDR3aa: CASSLAAGQQFF; CDR3nt: TGTGCCAGCAGTTTAGCCGCGGGTCAGCAGTTCTTC
j_gene: TRBJ2-7; d_gene: -; abundance: many; v_gene: TRBV5-1; CDR3aa: CASSLIPGRMGYEQYF; CDR3nt: TGCGCCAGCAGCTTGATTCCAGGTAGAATGGGCTACGAGCAGTACTTC
j_gene: TRBJ1-1; d_gene: TRBD1; abundance: -; v_gene: TRBV3-1; CDR3aa: CASSRKDRATEAFF; CDR3nt: TGTGCCAGCAGCCGAAAGGACAGGGCCACTGAAGCTTTCTTT
j_gene: TRBJ2-7; d_gene: TRBD2; abundance: few; v_gene: TRBV20-1; CDR3aa: CSARVLAGESYEQYF; CDR3nt: TGCAGTGCTAGAGTTTTAGCGGGAGAGTCGTACGAGCAGTACTTC
j_gene: TRBJ2-5; d_gene: TRBD1; abundance: few; v_gene: TRBV20-1; CDR3aa: CSARDDRVFETQYF; CDR3nt: TGCAGTGCTAGAGATGACAGGGTATTTGAGACCCAGTACTTC
j_gene: TRBJ2-3; d_gene: TRBD2; abundance: -; v_gene: TRBV27; CDR3aa: CASSSAGSTDTQYF; CDR3nt: TGTGCCAGCAGCTCAGCGGGGTCCACAGATACGCAGTATTTT
j_gene: TRBJ1-4; d_gene: TRBD1; abundance: many; v_gene: TRBV7-9; CDR3aa: CASSLTGGTNEKLFF; CDR3nt: TGTGCCAGCAGCCTGACAGGGGGAACTAATGAAAAACTGTTTTTT
j_gene: TRBJ2-7; d_gene: -; abundance: -; v_gene: TRBV5-6; CDR3aa: CASSLRDLSYEQYF; CDR3nt: TGTGCCAGCAGCTTGAGGGACCTTTCCTACGAGCAGTACTTC
j_gene: TRBJ2-3; d_gene: -; abundance: -; v_gene: TRBV7-9; CDR3aa: CAMSPGWLRQNYTDTQYF; CDR3nt: TGTGCCATGAGCCCCGGGTGGCTCCGGCAGAATTACACAGATACGCAGTATTTT
j_gene: TRBJ2-5; d_gene: -; abundance: -; v_gene: TRBV25-1; CDR3aa: CASSEFGGLVFQETQYF; CDR3nt: TGTGCCAGCAGTGAATTTGGGGGGCTCGTTTTTCAAGAGACCCAGTACTTC
j_gene: TRBJ2-5; d_gene: TRBD1; abundance: -; v_gene: TRBV6-5; CDR3aa: CASSYTWTGGLETQYF; CDR3nt: TGTGCCAGCAGTTACACTTGGACAGGCGGTCTGGAGACCCAGTACTTC
j_gene: TRBJ2-7; d_gene: TRBD2; abundance: -; v_gene: TRBV3-1; CDR3aa: CASSPSASGGRYEQYF; CDR3nt: TGTGCCAGCAGCCCGTCTGCCAGCGGGGGCCGCTACGAGCAGTACTTC
j_gene: TRBJ2-2; d_gene: TRBD2; abundance: few; v_gene: TRBV20-1; CDR3aa: CSVQLAGDTGELFF; CDR3nt: TGCAGTGTTCAACTAGCGGGGGACACCGGGGAGCTGTTTTTT
j_gene: TRBJ2-5; d_gene: -; abundance: -; v_gene: TRBV5-1; CDR3aa: CASSFGTFQETQYF; CDR3nt: TGCGCCAGCAGCTTCGGAACGTTCCAAGAGACCCAGTACTTC
j_gene: TRBJ2-2; d_gene: TRBD2; abundance: many; v_gene: TRBV11-1; CDR3aa: CASSPREGRRGGELFF; CDR3nt: TGTGCCAGCAGCCCCCGGGAGGGCAGGCGAGGCGGGGAGCTGTTTTTT
j_gene: TRBJ2-3; d_gene: -; abundance: few; v_gene: TRBV30; CDR3aa: CAWTKPPSTDTQYF; CDR3nt: TGTGCCTGGACGAAACCCCCTAGCACAGATACGCAGTATTTT
j_gene: TRBJ2-5; d_gene: -; abundance: few; v_gene: TRBV7-8; CDR3aa: CASSEVRAHQETQYF; CDR3nt: TGTGCCAGCAGCGAAGTCCGGGCCCACCAAGAGACCCAGTACTTC
j_gene: TRBJ2-3; d_gene: -; abundance: many; v_gene: TRBV10-3; CDR3aa: CAIRQGQEGDTQYF; CDR3nt: TGTGCCATCAGGCAGGGTCAAGAGGGAGATACGCAGTATTTT
j_gene: TRBJ2-7; d_gene: -; abundance: many; v_gene: TRBV9; CDR3aa: CASSLGLTFYEQYF; CDR3nt: TGTGCCAGCAGCTTGGGACTTACCTTCTACGAGCAGTACTTC
j_gene: TRBJ2-1; d_gene: TRBD2; abundance: -; v_gene: TRBV7-9; CDR3aa: CASSPGLAGGPWTEQFF; CDR3nt: TGTGCCAGCAGCCCCGGACTAGCGGGGGGGCCGTGGACTGAGCAGTTCTTC
j_gene: TRBJ2-7; d_gene: -; abundance: -; v_gene: TRBV12-3/TRBV12-4; CDR3aa: CASSSGDPGTYEQYF; CDR3nt: TGTGCCAGCAGTTCAGGGGACCCAGGCACATATGAGCAGTACTTC
j_gene: TRBJ2-7; d_gene: -; abundance: -; v_gene: TRBV11-2; CDR3aa: CASSLGFGTIKEQYF; CDR3nt: TGTGCCAGCAGCTTAGGGTTCGGGACCATAAAGGAGCAGTACTTC
j_gene: TRBJ2-3; d_gene: -; abundance: few; v_gene: TRBV2; CDR3aa: CATSLWGTDTQYF; CDR3nt: TGTGCCACCTCCTTATGGGGCACAGATACGCAGTATTTT
j_gene: TRBJ2-5; d_gene: -; abundance: many; v_gene: TRBV7-2; CDR3aa: CASSSSGTMIPETQYF; CDR3nt: TGTGCCAGCAGCTCCTCCGGGACAATGATCCCGGAGACCCAGTACTTC
j_gene: TRBJ2-7; d_gene: -; abundance: few; v_gene: TRBV6-2/TRBV6-3; CDR3aa: CASSSDSSKYEQYF; CDR3nt: TGTGCCAGCAGTTCCGACAGTAGTAAGTACGAGCAGTACTTC
j_gene: TRBJ2-1; d_gene: TRBD2; abundance: many; v_gene: TRBV10-3; CDR3aa: CAIREGGLAGNEQFF; CDR3nt: TGTGCCATCAGGGAAGGGGGACTAGCAGGGAATGAGCAGTTCTTC
j_gene: TRBJ2-1; d_gene: TRBD2; abundance: few; v_gene: TRBV5-1; CDR3aa: CASSLGGSGRGGSYNEQFF; CDR3nt: TGCGCCAGCAGCCTTGGGGGTAGCGGGAGAGGGGGGTCCTACAATGAGCAGTTCTTC
j_gene: TRBJ2-5; d_gene: TRBD2; abundance: few; v_gene: TRBV24-1; CDR3aa: CATSDGLAGGQETQYF; CDR3nt: TGTGCCACCAGTGATGGACTAGCGGGAGGCCAAGAGACCCAGTACTTC
j_gene: TRBJ2-1; d_gene: -; abundance: few; v_gene: TRBV24-1; CDR3aa: CATSGASVDNEQFF; CDR3nt: TGTGCCACCAGTGGGGCTAGCGTCGACAATGAGCAGTTCTTC
j_gene: TRBJ2-5; d_gene: -; abundance: many; v_gene: TRBV6-5; CDR3aa: CASSSYPPTAGTQYF; CDR3nt: TGTGCCAGCAGTTCCTATCCTCCGACGGCGGGGACCCAGTACTTC
j_gene: TRBJ2-2; d_gene: -; abundance: few; v_gene: TRBV5-1; CDR3aa: CASSLLGPGTGELFF; CDR3nt: TGCGCCAGCAGCTTATTGGGGCCGGGCACCGGGGAGCTGTTTTTT